These T cell receptor beta chains were read from a single sample in a study of response to subunit inactivated influenza vaccine. MiXCR, applied by TCRdb to the RT-PCR reads, yields one record per CDR3 protein. The sample lists more than 400,000 distinct CDR3 sequences, roughly 11% occurring once. Source: PBMCs from blood, taken 35 to 45 days after vaccination. These receptors originate from a man between 50 and 59 years old who received an inactivated influenza vaccine. The CDR3 runs from the conserved cysteine through the conserved F or W. A D gene is named only where the DNA matches it firmly. Not every row has a clone size; where given, it reads once, few, many or a size class.

V	D	size	J	DNA	CDR3
TRBV29-1	TRBD1	many	TRBJ1-1	TGCAGCGCATTTGGGACAGGGGCCCCGAACACTGAAGCTTTCTTT	CSAFGTGAPNTEAFF
TRBV5-1	.	.	TRBJ2-7	TGCGCCAGCAGCTTGGTTCCGGGAGCCACCTACGAGCAGTACTTC	CASSLVPGATYEQYF
TRBV5-1	.	few	TRBJ1-2	TGCGCCAGCAGCTTGGCGCGGGGGGCAGGCTATGGCTACACCTTC	CASSLARGAGYGYTF
TRBV12-3/TRBV12-4	.	many	TRBJ1-4	TGTGCCAGCAGTTTAACGGGGATATGGCCGCCCGAAAAACTGTTTTTT	CASSLTGIWPPEKLFF
TRBV7-2	.	few	TRBJ2-7	TGTGCCAGCAGCCCCATGAACACCGAGCAGTACTTC	CASSPMNTEQYF
TRBV5-1	.	few	TRBJ2-3	TGCGCCAGCAGCTTGGAGGGGGGAACCTCAGATACGCAGTATTTT	CASSLEGGTSDTQYF
TRBV5-1	.	few	TRBJ2-3	TGCGCCAGCAGCTTGGGATCGTGGGGAGACACAGATACGCAGTATTTT	CASSLGSWGDTDTQYF
TRBV20-1	TRBD2	.	TRBJ2-7	TGCAGTGCTAGAGCTAGCGGGGGGAAATGGTCCTACGAGCAGTACTTC	CSARASGGKWSYEQYF
TRBV6-5	TRBD1	few	TRBJ2-5	TGTGCCAGCAGTTATGGGCAGTGGGACAGAGGTGGCGAGACCCAGTACTTC	CASSYGQWDRGGETQYF
TRBV12-3/TRBV12-4	.	.	TRBJ1-6	TGTGCCAGCAGTTTCCACAGTTCGGGAAATTCACCCCTCCACTTT	CASSFHSSGNSPLHF
TRBV4-1	.	.	TRBJ2-7	TGCGCCAGCAGCCAACCCGGGACCGCTGCCTACGAGCAGTACTTC	CASSQPGTAAYEQYF
TRBV4-3	.	few	TRBJ2-3	TGCGCCAGCAGCCAAGATCCCACTTCGCATACGCAGTATTTT	CASSQDPTSHTQYF
TRBV29-1	TRBD1	.	TRBJ2-7	TGCAGCGTCCGGGACAGGGTCTACGAGCAGTACTTC	CSVRDRVYEQYF
TRBV4-3	TRBD1	.	TRBJ1-4	TGCGCCAGCAGCGCTTTTGGGACAGAGGTTGGAAAACTGTTTTTT	CASSAFGTEVGKLFF
TRBV20-1	TRBD2	.	TRBJ2-1	TGCAGTGCTAGAAGGGCGGGAGGGCGGTCGAATGAGCAGTTCTTC	CSARRAGGRSNEQFF
TRBV20-1	.	.	TRBJ2-3	TGCAGTGCTAGTGGGGGGCGTATAGCCACAGATACGCAGTATTTT	CSASGGRIATDTQYF